A selection of T cell receptor beta chains follows, all from one sample in a study of molecular identifiers for immune sequencing clone quantification. TCRdb fed the PCR reads into MiXCR, producing one record per CDR3 protein. The data show tens of thousands of distinct CDR3 sequences, around 19% seen once. Material for sequencing was naive CD8+ T cells from blood, with Jurkat cell RNA spiked in. These receptors came from a human donor in good health. Some libraries in this study had Jurkat cell RNA spiked in. The CDR3 runs from the conserved cysteine through the conserved F or W. Each record gives: D gene, J gene, clone size, V gene, CDR3 protein, CDR3 DNA. D genes are given only for firm matches. Expanded clones get a size class; other rows say once, few or many, or leave the size out.

TRBD1	TRBJ2-6	few	TRBV30	CAWSGTDTSGANVLTF	TGTGCCTGGAGCGGGACAGATACCTCTGGGGCCAACGTCCTGACTTTC
.	TRBJ2-1	many	TRBV6-2/TRBV6-3	CASSSPGDEQFF	TGTGCCAGCAGCTCCCCGGGGGATGAGCAGTTCTTC
.	TRBJ1-2	many	TRBV10-3	CAISESPAGTDYTF	TGTGCCATCAGTGAGTCCCCAGCAGGGACGGACTACACCTTC
TRBD2	TRBJ2-3	many	TRBV7-8	CASSLAVAGVGADTQYF	TGTGCCAGCAGCTTAGCGGTAGCGGGAGTGGGGGCAGATACGCAGTATTTT
.	TRBJ2-7	.	TRBV21-1	CASSKFDPYEQYF	TGTGCCAGCAGCAAATTTGATCCCTACGAGCAGTACTTC
.	TRBJ1-1	many	TRBV27	CASSSPEMNTEAFF	TGTGCCAGCAGTTCTCCAGAGATGAACACTGAAGCTTTCTTT
.	TRBJ2-7	few	TRBV2	CASSEALEYYEQYF	TGTGCCAGCAGTGAAGCGCTAGAATACTACGAGCAGTACTTC
.	TRBJ2-1	many	TRBV20-1	CSARGLDHLSFYNEQFF	TGCAGTGCTAGAGGACTAGACCACTTATCCTTCTACAATGAGCAGTTCTTC
TRBD2	TRBJ2-3	many	TRBV29-1	CSVEGLVWADTQYF	TGCAGCGTTGAGGGACTAGTTTGGGCAGATACGCAGTATTTT
.	TRBJ2-3	many	TRBV13	CASSRPGWRTDTQYF	TGTGCCAGCAGCCGGCCTGGTTGGCGCACAGATACGCAGTATTTT
.	TRBJ2-7	many	TRBV4-2	CASSQVLQGLGAGVVSPYEQYF	TGTGCCAGCAGCCAAGTGCTACAGGGTTTAGGGGCGGGAGTAGTCTCCCCCTACGAGCAGTACTTC
TRBD2	TRBJ2-1	many	TRBV30	CAWTPGLAGAEQFF	TGTGCCTGGACACCGGGACTAGCGGGAGCCGAGCAGTTCTTC
.	TRBJ2-7	few	TRBV3-1	CASSQELGHYEQYF	TGTGCCAGCAGCCAAGAGCTGGGACACTACGAGCAGTACTTC
.	TRBJ2-5	many	TRBV5-1	CASSLVGFGASEETQYF	TGCGCCAGCAGCTTGGTCGGTTTTGGGGCAAGCGAAGAGACCCAGTACTTC
.	TRBJ1-1	many	TRBV5-4	CASSLSSRTEAFF	TGTGCCAGCAGCTTAAGTTCGCGGACTGAAGCTTTCTTT
.	TRBJ2-7	few	TRBV7-9	CASKYGDLYEQYF	TGTGCCAGCAAGTACGGAGACCTCTACGAGCAGTACTTC
TRBD1	TRBJ2-7	.	TRBV5-1	CASSLALGGTEQYF	TGCGCCAGCAGCTTGGCTCTAGGGGGCACGGAGCAGTACTTC
.	TRBJ1-1	many	TRBV5-6	CASSLLGSAGVTEAFF	TGTGCCAGCAGCTTGTTAGGATCGGCAGGGGTCACTGAAGCTTTCTTT
TRBD2	TRBJ2-1	many	TRBV4-2	CASSQERSGRAYNEQFF	TGTGCCAGCAGCCAAGAACGTAGCGGGAGGGCCTACAATGAGCAGTTCTTC
.	TRBJ2-1	many	TRBV5-1	CASSLAFSGSENGQFF	TGCGCCAGCAGCTTGGCGTTTTCGGGCTCAGAGAATGGCCAGTTCTTC
.	TRBJ1-4	.	TRBV11-2	CASSLDQLPNGKLFF	TGTGCCAGCAGCTTAGACCAGCTTCCTAATGGAAAACTGTTTTTT
TRBD2	TRBJ2-3	many	TRBV2	CASSVGAGDADTQYF	TGTGCCAGCAGTGTTGGGGCGGGAGACGCAGATACGCAGTATTTT
TRBD1	TRBJ2-7	.	TRBV7-9	CASSFGKADRGDAYEQYF	TGTGCCAGCAGCTTCGGAAAAGCGGACAGGGGGGATGCCTACGAGCAGTACTTC
.	TRBJ2-7	many	TRBV4-1	CASSQLEGVVQQYF	TGCGCCAGCAGCCAGTTGGAGGGGGTGGTGCAGCAGTACTTC
TRBD2	TRBJ2-3	many	TRBV28	CASSELAGSTDTQYF	TGTGCCAGCAGTGAATTAGCGGGAAGCACAGATACGCAGTATTTT
.	TRBJ2-2	.	TRBV29-1	CSVPQNTGELFF	TGCAGCGTACCTCAGAACACCGGGGAGCTGTTTTTT
.	TRBJ1-1	few	TRBV7-9	CASSLGHPEAFF	TGTGCCAGCAGCTTAGGGCACCCTGAAGCTTTCTTT
.	TRBJ2-1	.	TRBV12-5	CASGLVPTGSYNEQFF	TGTGCTAGTGGTTTGGTACCGACAGGTTCCTACAATGAGCAGTTCTTC
.	TRBJ2-3	many	TRBV24-1	CATSDFRPSGPAGTDTQYF	TGTGCCACCAGTGATTTCCGCCCCAGCGGCCCCGCCGGGACAGATACGCAGTATTTT
.	TRBJ1-3	many	TRBV7-2	CASSLSIPSLSGNTIYF	TGTGCCAGCAGCTTAAGTATACCCAGTCTTTCTGGAAACACCATATATTTT
.	TRBJ2-3	few	TRBV6-1	CASSLWRGGTDTQYF	TGTGCCAGCAGCTTATGGAGGGGTGGCACAGATACGCAGTATTTT
.	TRBJ2-3	many	TRBV7-6	CASSLVVASTDTQYF	TGTGCCAGCAGCTTAGTTGTAGCTAGCACAGATACGCAGTATTTT
TRBD2	TRBJ2-7	few	TRBV2	CASSEASGPYYEQYF	TGTGCCAGCAGTGAGGCTAGCGGCCCGTACTACGAGCAGTACTTC
TRBD2	TRBJ2-7	once	TRBV30	CAWTRPGLAGRELYEQYF	TGTGCCTGGACCAGACCGGGACTAGCGGGACGAGAACTATACGAGCAGTACTTC
.	TRBJ2-2	few	TRBV19	CASSIVETGELFF	TGTGCCAGTAGTATCGTGGAGACCGGGGAGCTGTTTTTT
TRBD2	TRBJ2-5	many	TRBV13	CASSSLAPEETQYF	TGTGCCAGCAGTTCACTAGCGCCGGAAGAGACCCAGTACTTC
TRBD2	TRBJ2-7	many	TRBV24-1	CATSDSGLAGRGYEQYF	TGTGCCACCAGTGATTCCGGACTAGCGGGAAGGGGATACGAGCAGTACTTC
.	TRBJ2-7	many	TRBV7-9	CASSLVLEQYF	TGTGCCAGCAGCTTAGTACTCGAGCAGTACTTC
.	TRBJ2-7	many	TRBV14	CASSHVGPGDEQYF	TGTGCCAGCAGCCATGTCGGCCCAGGCGACGAGCAGTACTTC
.	TRBJ1-1	many	TRBV2	CASMNPNTEAFF	TGTGCCAGCATGAACCCGAACACTGAAGCTTTCTTT
TRBD2	TRBJ2-1	.	TRBV12-3/TRBV12-4	CASSPAGGPMRDEQFF	TGTGCCAGCAGTCCCGCGGGAGGGCCAATGAGAGATGAGCAGTTCTTC
.	TRBJ2-6	many	TRBV28	CASSFSTGANVLTF	TGTGCCAGCAGTTTTTCGACCGGGGCCAACGTCCTGACTTTC
.	TRBJ1-1	many	TRBV30	CAWRRDVDTEAFF	TGTGCCTGGAGAAGGGACGTGGACACTGAAGCTTTCTTT
TRBD1	TRBJ1-2	many	TRBV28	CASSLSGTGVYGYTF	TGTGCCAGCAGTTTATCCGGGACAGGGGTCTATGGCTACACCTTC
TRBD2	TRBJ2-3	many	TRBV27	CASLPASGRAADTQYF	TGTGCCAGCCTCCCGGCCAGCGGGAGGGCCGCAGATACGCAGTATTTT
TRBD1	TRBJ1-5	many	TRBV6-1	CASSGHTGGNQPQHF	TGTGCCAGCAGTGGACATACAGGGGGAAATCAGCCCCAGCATTTT
.	TRBJ2-3	.	TRBV7-9	CASSPWRRAGASTDTQYF	TGTGCCAGCAGCCCCTGGCGGAGAGCAGGAGCTAGCACAGATACGCAGTATTTT
TRBD2	TRBJ2-1	few	TRBV27	CASSLGAGGWYNEQFF	TGTGCCAGCAGTTTGGGGGCGGGGGGGTGGTACAATGAGCAGTTCTTC
TRBD2	TRBJ2-5	few	TRBV3-1	CASSHEGGTKSWETQCF	TGTGCCAGCAGCCATGAAGGCGGGACTAAGTCCTGGGAGACCCAGTGCTTC
.	TRBJ2-4	many	TRBV7-6	CASSLGTGLDIQYF	TGTGCCAGCAGCTTAGGGACCGGGCTGGACATTCAGTACTTC
.	TRBJ2-1	many	TRBV28	CASSPIGGNLLTEQFF	TGTGCCAGCAGTCCAATCGGGGGTAATTTGCTAACTGAGCAGTTCTTC
TRBD1	TRBJ1-2	many	TRBV29-1	CSVEDRGNGYTF	TGCAGCGTCGAAGACAGGGGGAATGGCTACACCTTC
.	TRBJ2-7	.	TRBV3-1	CASSQEGYTYEQYF	TGTGCCAGCAGCCAAGAGGGTTATACCTACGAGCAGTACTTC
.	TRBJ2-1	.	TRBV27	CASSSGTEQFF	TGTGCCAGCAGTTCCGGGACAGAGCAGTTCTTC